Listed below are T cell receptor beta chains from one sample, sequenced in a study of tumour-infiltrating T cells in Burkitt lymphoma. The table came from immunoSEQ multiplex PCR; TCRdb's copy has only in-frame clones and leaves some out. The top ten clones hold approximately 2.6% of a sample with approximately 46,000 clones, around 30% of them seen once. The sequenced sample was tumor tissue. These receptors were taken from a human donor with Burkitt lymphoma. The CDR3 runs from the conserved cysteine through the conserved F or W. Each record gives: D gene, J gene, CDR3 length, clone size, V gene, CDR3 DNA, CDR3 protein. D genes are given only for firm matches. Only some rows state a clone size, as once, few, many or a class for expanded clones.

>TRBD1|TRBJ1-5|13|few|TRBV19
TGTGCCAGTAGGACAGGGAGGAATCAGCCCCAGCATTTT
CASRTGRNQPQHF
>.|TRBJ2-5|14|few|TRBV5-1
TGCGCCAGCAGCTTAGGGACAAACCAAGAGACCCAGTACTTC
CASSLGTNQETQYF
>.|TRBJ1-6|13|few|TRBV6-4
TGTGCCAGCAGTGAAAGGGCGTATTCACCCCTCCACTTT
CASSERAYSPLHF
>.|TRBJ1-2|12|.|TRBV28
TGTGCCAGCAGCCCCGGGGGGGGTTGGGTCACCTTC
CASSPGGGWVTF
>.|TRBJ1-1|14|.|TRBV2
TGTGCCAGCAGCCTTGGGGGGGACAACACTGAAGCTTTCTTT
CASSLGGDNTEAFF
>.|TRBJ1-5|12|.|TRBV7-4
TGTGCCAGCAACCGGGTGAATCAGCCCCAGCATTTT
CASNRVNQPQHF
>TRBD1|TRBJ1-4|14|few|TRBV29-1
TGCAGCTACCGGGACAGCCAAACTAATGAAAAACTGTTTTTT
CSYRDSQTNEKLFF
>.|TRBJ1-3|14|.|TRBV10-3
TGTGCCATCAGTGAGTCCAACTCTGGAAACACCATATATTTT
CAISESNSGNTIYF
>.|TRBJ2-1|14|few|TRBV10-3
TGTGCCATCAGTGACCCTTTGTTTACCAATGAGCAGTTCTTC
CAISDPLFTNEQFF
>.|TRBJ2-3|14|many|TRBV7-2
TGTGCCAGCAGCCCGGACTTGGGGGCAGATACGCAGTATTTT
CASSPDLGADTQYF
>.|TRBJ2-7|14|few|TRBV5-4
TGTGCCAGCAGGGGGGACCTGTCATCCCACGAGCAGTACTTC
CASRGDLSSHEQYF
>.|TRBJ1-5|18|few|TRBV10-1
TGCGCCAGCAGTGAGTTGGTATTGGACAGATATAGCAATCAGCCCCAGCATTTT
CASSELVLDRYSNQPQHF
>TRBD1|TRBJ1-1|18|.|TRBV4-1
TGCGCCAGCAGCCAAAGAGAGCCCGGGACAGGGCGATCGACTGAAGCTTTCTTT
CASSQREPGTGRSTEAFF
>.|TRBJ2-7|13|.|TRBV7-2
TGTGCCAGCAGCTGGCAGTCAGCCCCGGAGCAGTACTTC
CASSWQSAPEQYF
>.|TRBJ1-2|15|.|TRBV5-1
TGCGCCAGCAGCTTGGAGCCCCAACGGAGCTATGGCTACACCTTC
CASSLEPQRSYGYTF
>.|TRBJ2-2|15|few|TRBV7-2
TGTGCCAGCAGCTTACACAGGCCGAACACCGGGGAGCTGTTTTTT
CASSLHRPNTGELFF
>TRBD2|TRBJ2-3|16|once|TRBV5-1
TGCGCCAGCAGCTTGGCTAGCGGGGGGGTCACAGATACGCAGTATTTT
CASSLASGGVTDTQYF
>.|TRBJ1-1|11|few|TRBV7-9
TGTGCCGGCATCAGAGACACTGAAGCTTTCTTT
CAGIRDTEAFF
>TRBD1|TRBJ1-5|15|.|TRBV30
TGTGCCTGGAGTGTACAGGGGACAGTGAATCAGCCCCAGCATTTT
CAWSVQGTVNQPQHF
>TRBD1|TRBJ2-1|15|few|TRBV2
TGTGCCAGCAGCCTCCGGGACAGGGCCCTAAATGAGCAGTTCTTC
CASSLRDRALNEQFF
>.|TRBJ1-1|13|.|TRBV13
TGTGCCAGCAGCTTGGGGGGTCTAACTGAAGCTTTCTTT
CASSLGGLTEAFF
>.|TRBJ2-4|16|.|TRBV7-2
TGTGCCAGCAGCTTAGGACCTCCTCTAGCCAAAAACATTCAGTACTTC
CASSLGPPLAKNIQYF
>TRBD2|TRBJ2-7|15|.|TRBV15
TGTGCCACCAGCAGGGGAGGGGACCCCACCTACGAGCAGTACTTC
CATSRGGDPTYEQYF
>.|TRBJ1-1|15|.|TRBV11-2
TGTGCCAGCAGCCCGCTGGGGGGGGTGAACACTGAAGCTTTCTTT
CASSPLGGVNTEAFF
>.|TRBJ1-1|13|.|TRBV19
TGTGCCAGTAGTGCTTGGGGCTACACTGAAGCTTTCTTT
CASSAWGYTEAFF
>TRBD1|TRBJ2-1|12|few|TRBV4-2
TGTGCCAGCAGCCAGAGGGGGCATGAGCAGTTCTTC
CASSQRGHEQFF
>.|TRBJ1-5|14|few|TRBV19
TGTGCCAGTAGTGGGACACATAGCAATCAGCCCCAGCATTTT
CASSGTHSNQPQHF
>.|TRBJ1-4|13|few|TRBV28
TGTGCCAGCAGTTTACGGGATTCGAGGGGGCTGTTTTTT
CASSLRDSRGLFF
>.|TRBJ2-7|16|few|TRBV27
TGTGCCAGCAGTTTAAGGTCCTCCGGAATCTCCTACGAGCAGTACTTC
CASSLRSSGISYEQYF
>.|TRBJ2-6|16|few|TRBV5-1
TGCGCCAGCAGCGTCAGGGAACTCTCTGGGGCCAACGTCCTGACTTTC
CASSVRELSGANVLTF
>.|TRBJ1-3|14|.|TRBV19
TGTGCCAGTAGTAAGACATACTCTGGAAACACCATATATTTT
CASSKTYSGNTIYF